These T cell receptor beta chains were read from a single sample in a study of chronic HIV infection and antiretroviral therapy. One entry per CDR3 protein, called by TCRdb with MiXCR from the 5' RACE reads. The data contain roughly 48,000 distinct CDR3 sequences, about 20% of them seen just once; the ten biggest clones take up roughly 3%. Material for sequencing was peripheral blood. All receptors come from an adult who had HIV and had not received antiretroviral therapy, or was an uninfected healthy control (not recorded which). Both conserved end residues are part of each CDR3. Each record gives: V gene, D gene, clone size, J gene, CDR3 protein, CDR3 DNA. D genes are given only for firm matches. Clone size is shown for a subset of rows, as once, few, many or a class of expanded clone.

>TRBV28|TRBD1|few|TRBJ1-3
CASSRGLAGNTIYF
TGTGCCAGCAGCAGGGGGCTAGCTGGAAACACCATATATTTT
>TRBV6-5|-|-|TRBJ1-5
CATGGVADRGQPQHF
TGTGCCACGGGGGGGGTAGCCGACCGGGGGCAGCCCCAGCATTTT
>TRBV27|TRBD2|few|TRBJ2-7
CATSPGTSGTYEQYF
TGTGCCACCTCTCCCGGGACTAGCGGGACCTACGAGCAGTACTTC
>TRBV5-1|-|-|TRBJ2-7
CASSQSAYEQYF
TGCGCCAGCAGCCAAAGTGCCTACGAGCAGTACTTC
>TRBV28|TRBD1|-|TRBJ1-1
CASPQTGSPTEAFF
TGTGCCAGCCCCCAGACAGGGAGCCCCACTGAAGCTTTCTTT
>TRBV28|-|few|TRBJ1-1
CASSYNLEAFF
TGTGCCAGCAGTTACAACCTTGAAGCTTTCTTT
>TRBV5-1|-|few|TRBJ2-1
CASSLVDSEQFF
TGCGCCAGCAGCTTGGTGGACAGTGAGCAGTTCTTC
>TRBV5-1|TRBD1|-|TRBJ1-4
CASSWTGGNEKLFF
TGCGCCAGCAGCTGGACAGGGGGCAATGAAAAACTGTTTTTT
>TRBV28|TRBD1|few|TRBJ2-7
CASSFSSGTDYEQYF
TGTGCCAGCAGTTTTTCCTCCGGGACAGATTACGAGCAGTACTTC
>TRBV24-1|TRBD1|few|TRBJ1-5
CATSAQGGNQPQHF
TGTGCCACCAGTGCTCAGGGGGGCAATCAGCCCCAGCATTTT
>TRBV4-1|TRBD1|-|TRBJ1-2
CASSQGTTGGPYGYTF
TGCGCCAGCAGCCAAGGCACGACAGGGGGTCCCTATGGCTACACCTTC
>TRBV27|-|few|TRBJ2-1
CASAGRYNEQFF
TGTGCCAGCGCGGGACGATACAATGAGCAGTTCTTC
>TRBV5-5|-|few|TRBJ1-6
CASSRRLPDSPLHF
TGTGCCAGCAGCCGCCGACTCCCGGATTCACCCCTCCACTTT
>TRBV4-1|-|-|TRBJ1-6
CASSQEVSSSYNSPLHF
TGCGCCAGCAGCCAAGAGGTATCCAGCTCCTATAATTCACCCCTCCACTTT
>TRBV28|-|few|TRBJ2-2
CASSLRGYRELFF
TGTGCCAGCAGCCTTCGGGGGTACCGGGAGCTGTTTTTT
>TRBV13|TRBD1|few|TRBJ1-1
CASSPYRDRNTEAFF
TGTGCCAGCAGCCCGTACCGGGACAGGAACACTGAAGCTTTCTTT
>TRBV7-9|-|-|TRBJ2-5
CASSRRALETQYF
TGTGCCAGCAGCCGGAGGGCTCTGGAGACCCAGTACTTC
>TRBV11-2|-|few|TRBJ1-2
CASSFRRGPDGYTF
TGTGCCAGCAGCTTTAGGCGGGGCCCCGATGGCTACACCTTC
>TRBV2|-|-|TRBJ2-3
CASSGPSSDTQYF
TGTGCCAGCAGTGGGCCTAGTTCAGATACGCAGTATTTT
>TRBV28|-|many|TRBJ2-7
CASSLSTYEQYF
TGTGCCAGCAGTTTATCCACCTACGAGCAGTACTTC
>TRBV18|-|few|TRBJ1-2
CASSTLDSYGYTF
TGTGCCAGCTCGACCCTGGACTCTTATGGCTACACCTTC
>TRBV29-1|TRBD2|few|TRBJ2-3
CSYRLAGTTDTQYF
TGCAGTTATCGACTAGCGGGGACCACAGATACGCAGTATTTT
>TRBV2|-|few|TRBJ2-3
CASRRTRGTDTQYF
TGTGCCAGCAGGAGGACTCGGGGCACAGATACGCAGTATTTT
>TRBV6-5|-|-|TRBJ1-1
CASSYSRGGAEAFF
TGTGCCAGCAGTTACAGCAGGGGAGGCGCTGAAGCTTTCTTT
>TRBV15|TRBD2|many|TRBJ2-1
CATSAGLVNEQFF
TGTGCCACCAGCGCAGGACTAGTGAATGAGCAGTTCTTC
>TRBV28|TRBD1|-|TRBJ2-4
CASSSPGTGGLDIQYF
TGTGCCAGCAGTTCTCCCGGGACAGGGGGCTTAGACATTCAGTACTTC
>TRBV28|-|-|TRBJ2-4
CASSLGHYRAKNIQYF
TGTGCCAGCAGTTTAGGTCACTACCGAGCCAAAAACATTCAGTACTTC
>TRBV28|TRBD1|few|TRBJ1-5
CASSFQDRANQPQHF
TGTGCCAGCAGTTTCCAGGACAGGGCAAATCAGCCCCAGCATTTT
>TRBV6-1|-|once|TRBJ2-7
CASSEAAADLTYEQYF
TGTGCCAGCAGTGAAGCTGCGGCAGACCTTACCTACGAGCAGTACTTC
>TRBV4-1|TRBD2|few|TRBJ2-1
CASSQLRGRRNNEQFF
TGCGCCAGCAGCCAACTGCGGGGGAGGAGGAACAATGAGCAGTTCTTC
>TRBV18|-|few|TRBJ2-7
CASSTTSRQVWNF
TGTGCCAGCTCAACCACCTCCAGGCAGGTATGGAACTTC
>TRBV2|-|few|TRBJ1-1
CASRQSRTEAFF
TGTGCCAGCCGACAGAGTCGGACTGAAGCTTTCTTT
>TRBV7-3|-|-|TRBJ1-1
CASSLTGGAEAFF
TGTGCCAGCAGCTTAACTGGCGGGGCTGAAGCTTTCTTT
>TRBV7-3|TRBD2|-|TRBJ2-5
CASSREGLPRETQYF
TGTGCCAGCAGCCGGGAGGGACTTCCGAGGGAGACCCAGTACTTC
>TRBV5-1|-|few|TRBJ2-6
CASSWDSSGANVLTF
TGCGCCAGCAGCTGGGATTCCTCTGGGGCCAACGTCCTGACTTTC
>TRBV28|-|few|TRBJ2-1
CASSIMWEQFF
TGTGCCAGCAGTATTATGTGGGAGCAGTTCTTC
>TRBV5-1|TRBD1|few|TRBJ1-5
CASSPTGDNQPQHF
TGCGCCAGCAGCCCGACAGGGGATAATCAGCCCCAGCATTTT
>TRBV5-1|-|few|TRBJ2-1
CASSFRKTDNEQFF
TGCGCCAGCAGCTTCCGTAAGACAGACAATGAGCAGTTCTTC
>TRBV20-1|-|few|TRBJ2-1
CSANQGRDFYNEQFF
TGCAGTGCTAACCAGGGGCGGGACTTCTACAATGAGCAGTTCTTC
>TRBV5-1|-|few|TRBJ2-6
CASSFHIGTDYSGANVLTF
TGCGCCAGCAGCTTCCATATCGGGACTGACTACTCTGGGGCCAACGTCCTGACTTTC
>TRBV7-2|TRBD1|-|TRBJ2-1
CASSLALQGAVDNEQFF
TGTGCCAGCAGCTTAGCTCTTCAGGGGGCTGTGGACAATGAGCAGTTCTTC